This T cell receptor (beta chain) was sequenced during a study of shared clonotypes between healthy human individuals. Methods used by the authors: There were no quality scores in the junction-only immunoSEQ sequences, so filtering differed. Produced via immunoSEQ multiplex PCR; TCRdb's table is partial and in-frame only. That table gives V, J and clone size, and the DNA gave D and trimming. The sample has over a million clones, around three quarters seen once. The sequencing input was memory CD4+ T cells from PBMCs. Subset given: CD45RA-negative fraction. The clonotype comes from a man between 18 and 29 years old in good health. Some clones in this sample may be carry-over from other donors' samples.

The DNA of the CDR3 is TGTGCCAGCCCCTCGAGAGACGAGCAGTACTTC. This gives the protein CASPSRDEQYF. The V call is TRBV6-6, the J call TRBJ2-7, with D uncertain. V lost 8 bases, J lost 5 bases, and 10 bases lay in between. The CDR3 loop spans 11 amino acids. The germline CDR1 and CDR2 sequences are MNHNY and SVGAGI (reference sequence).